This passage covers 15 T cell receptor beta chains from one sample sequenced in a study of blood T cell repertoires in COVID-19. Assay used: immunoSEQ multiplex PCR; TCRdb lists only in-frame clones, some missing. Of 150,000 to 180,000 clones in the sample, approximately 78% are singletons; the top ten hold under 2%. The sequenced sample was peripheral blood. The receptors stem from an elderly man with acute or convalescent COVID-19.

This chain joins TRBV5-1 and TRBJ1-6, with D hard to call. Germline-derived CDR1 and CDR2 are SGHRS and YFSETQ. The CDR3 consists of 14 residues. V dropped 6 bases and J dropped 8 bases, with 15 bases sitting between them. CDR3 bases: TGCGCCAGCAACGACGGATGGCGGGATTCACCCCTCCACTTT. Translated, it gives CASNDGWRDSPLHF.

The chain combines TRBV9 with TRBJ1-1, with 8 bases lining up with TRBD1. V was pared by 3 bases and J by 5 bases, with 3 bases of the junction left unmatched. Germline CDR1 reads SGDLS; CDR2 reads YYNGEE. The CDR3 consists of 13 residues. CDR3: CASSADRGTEAFF. CDR3 sequence (DNA): TGTGCCAGCAGCGCCGACAGGGGAACTGAAGCTTTCTTT.

This rearrangement joins TRBV27 to TRBJ1-4; D is unresolved. Germline V gene lookup returns CDR1 MNHEY and CDR2 SMNVEV (reference sequence). The CDR3 length is 13 residues. Trimming cost V 5 bases and J 6 bases, with 10 bases left between them. The CDR3 region is CASSPRGYEKLFF. The DNA of the CDR3 is TGTGCCAGCAGTCCTCGGGGATATGAAAAACTGTTTTTT.

Of note for this clone: With a much larger clone just one base away, this may be a read error. This chain connects TRBV5-1 to TRBJ1-6; D possibly corresponds to TRBD1 (5 bases). CDR3 length: 16 residues. CDR1 and CDR2 (germline): SGHRS, YFSETQ. CDR3: CARSLGGDPQNSPLHF. The CDR3 nucleotides are TGCGCCCGCAGCTTGGGGGGGGATCCGCAGAATTCACCCCTCCACTTT.

The chain combines TRBV10-3 with TRBJ1-5, with unresolved D. Trimming stripped 11 bases from V and 6 bases from J, with 14 bases between. This CDR3 comprises 12 residues. Germline V gives CDR1 ENHRY, CDR2 SYGVKD. CDR3 coding DNA: TGTGCCTCCCAGGCCGGGAGTCAGCCCCAGCATTTT. It encodes CASQAGSQPQHF.

The chain joins TRBV5-1 to TRBJ1-2, with D unclear. The germline CDR1 and CDR2 sequences are SGHRS and YFSETQ. Trimming pared 0 bases from V and 6 bases from J, leaving 9 bases between. This CDR3 comprises 13 residues. In DNA, the CDR3 is TGCGCCAGCAGCTTGGTTTCAGAAAATGGCTACACCTTC. This gives the protein CASSLVSENGYTF.

The V and J genes are TRBV2 and TRBJ2-1; the D gene is possibly TRBD1 (6 bases). Germline-derived CDR1 and CDR2 are SNHLY and FYNNEI. Trimming left V 4 bases short and J 0 bases short, with 10 bases between. CDR3 length: 15 residues. The CDR3 region is CASSGSRGSYNEQFF. The CDR3 nucleotides read TGTGCCAGCAGTGGGTCCAGGGGCTCCTACAATGAGCAGTTCTTC.

V is TRBV5-1 and J is TRBJ1-2, with no clear D. Trimming cost V 3 bases and J 3 bases, with 15 bases left between them. Germline CDR1 is SGHRS and CDR2 is YFSETQ. This CDR3 has 15 residues. In DNA form, the CDR3 reads TGCGCCAGCAGCTCTATTCAGTCGGCGGACTATGGCTACACCTTC. Translating gives CASSSIQSADYGYTF.

This rearrangement joins TRBV19 to TRBJ2-3, with D possibly being TRBD2 (5 bases). CDR1 is LNHDA and CDR2 is SQIVND in the germline V gene (reference sequence). The V end was cut by 6 bases, the J end by 0 bases, with 10 bases between. The CDR3 is 14 amino acids. The CDR3 sequence: CASSRGVSTDTQYF. DNA of the CDR3: TGTGCCAGTAGCCGGGGTGTTAGCACAGATACGCAGTATTTT.

V gene TRBV9 combines with J gene TRBJ2-1; a weak D match, TRBD2 (6 bases). The CDR3 extends over 17 amino acids. With 1 base removed from V and 0 bases from J, the gap between germline ends came to 14 bases. Per germline, CDR1 SGDLS and CDR2 YYNGEE. CDR3 loop: CASSVNIRGSSYNEQFF. The CDR3 DNA reads as TGTGCCAGCAGCGTAAATATCCGGGGGAGCTCCTACAATGAGCAGTTCTTC.

The chain carries TRBV29-1 and TRBJ2-7; D uncertain. Germline lookup yields CDR1 SQVTM and CDR2 ANQGSEA. V was pared by 1 base and J by 4 bases, with 8 bases between. The CDR3 runs to 12 residues. The CDR3 loop is CSVEGSGYEQYF. The CDR3 DNA is TGCAGCGTTGAAGGTTCCGGTTACGAGCAGTACTTC.

This clone was found a few times. The chain employs TRBV28 and TRBJ1-3; 9 nucleotides agree with TRBD1. CDR1 MDHEN and CDR2 SYDVKM come from the germline V gene. The CDR3 runs 15 residues. V was pared by 5 bases and J by 5 bases, with 7 bases of the junction left unmatched. The CDR3 DNA reads as TGTGCCAGCAGTCCGGGACAGGGATTCCGAAACACCATATATTTT. Its translation is CASSPGQGFRNTIYF.

The chain carries TRBV28 and TRBJ1-5, with TRBD1 as a possible D gene (5 bases). This CDR3 comprises 12 residues. Germline lookup yields CDR1 MDHEN and CDR2 SYDVKM. Trimming cost V 6 bases and J 7 bases, with 10 bases left between them. The CDR3 bases are TGTGCCAGCAGCGGGGGGGAACAGCCCCAGCATTTT. Translation: CASSGGEQPQHF.

Notes on this clone: This sample includes further DNA sequences coding for the same CDR3. The chain has TRBV5-1 and TRBJ1-4; the D is unclear. Per the germline V gene, CDR1 is SGHRS and CDR2 is YFSETQ. V lost 0 bases to trimming and J lost 8 bases, with 5 bases between them. The CDR3 loop spans 12 amino acids. CDR3 DNA sequence: TGCGCCAGCAGCTTGGCGGGAGAAAAACTGTTTTTT. It yields the protein CASSLAGEKLFF. The full variable domain, completed using reference TRBV5-1 and TRBJ1-4, is KAGVTQTPRYLIKTRGQQVTLSCSPISGHRSVSWYQQTPGQGLQFLFEYFSETQRNKGNFPGRFSGRQFSNSRSEMNVSTLELGDSALYLCASSLAGEKLFFGSGTQLSVL.

This rearrangement joins TRBV18 to TRBJ1-1, with 8 nucleotides matching TRBD1. Germline V gene lookup returns CDR1 KGHSH and CDR2 LQKENI. This CDR3 contains 16 residues. V trimming: 4 bases; J trimming: 1 base; junction bases outside the gene matches: 8. The CDR3 DNA follows: TGTGCCAGCTCACGTGGACAGGGCGTATGGAACACTGAAGCTTTCTTT. Amino acid sequence: CASSRGQGVWNTEAFF.